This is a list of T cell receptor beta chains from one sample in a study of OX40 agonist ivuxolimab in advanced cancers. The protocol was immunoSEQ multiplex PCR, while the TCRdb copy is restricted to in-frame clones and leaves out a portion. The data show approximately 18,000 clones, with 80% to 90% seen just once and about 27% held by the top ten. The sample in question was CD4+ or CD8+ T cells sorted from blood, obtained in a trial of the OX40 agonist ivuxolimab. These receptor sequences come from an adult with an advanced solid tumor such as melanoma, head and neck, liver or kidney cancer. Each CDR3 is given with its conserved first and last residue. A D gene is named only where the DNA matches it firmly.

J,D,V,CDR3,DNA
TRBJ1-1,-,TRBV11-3,CASSWGTTSEAFF,TGTGCCAGCAGCTGGGGGACCACCTCTGAAGCTTTCTTT
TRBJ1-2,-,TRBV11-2,CASSLEATGYGYTF,TGTGCCAGCAGCTTAGAAGCGACAGGCTATGGCTACACCTTC
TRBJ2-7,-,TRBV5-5,CASSPSLSFYEQYF,TGTGCCAGCAGCCCCTCCCTGAGTTTCTACGAGCAGTACTTC
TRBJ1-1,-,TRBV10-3,CASTENTEAFF,TGTGCCTCGACTGAGAACACTGAAGCTTTCTTT
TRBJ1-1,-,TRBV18,CASSPTGRDISAFF,TGTGCCAGCTCACCCACAGGTCGCGACATATCAGCTTTCTTT
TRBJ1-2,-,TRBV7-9,CASSLTGTDYTF,TGTGCCAGCAGCTTAACCGGGACCGACTACACCTTC
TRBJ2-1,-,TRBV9,CASSVEGVYYNEQFF,TGTGCCAGCAGCGTAGAGGGGGTCTACTACAATGAGCAGTTCTTC
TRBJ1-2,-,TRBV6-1,CAARGIQANYGYTF,TGTGCCGCCCGGGGCATCCAGGCAAACTATGGCTACACCTTC
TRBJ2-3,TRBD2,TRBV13,CASRLSGTSGGADLDTQYF,TGTGCCAGCAGATTATCCGGGACTAGCGGGGGGGCCGATTTAGATACGCAGTATTTT
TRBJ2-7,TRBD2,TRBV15,CATAAVTSVPSPTYEQYF,TGTGCCACCGCCGCCGTGACTAGCGTCCCCTCACCAACCTACGAGCAGTACTTC
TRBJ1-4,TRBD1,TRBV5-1,CASSLAGYRGTANEKLFF,TGCGCCAGCAGCTTGGCCGGGTACAGGGGCACGGCTAATGAAAAACTGTTTTTT
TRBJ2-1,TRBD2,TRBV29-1,CSVEDLRDYLNEQFF,TGCAGCGTTGAAGATCTTCGGGACTACCTAAATGAGCAGTTCTTC
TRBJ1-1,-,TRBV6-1,CASSEARSLNTEAFF,TGTGCCAGCAGTGAAGCGAGGAGCCTGAACACTGAAGCTTTCTTT
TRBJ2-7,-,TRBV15,CATSRDNEQYF,TGTGCCACCAGCAGAGATAACGAGCAGTACTTC
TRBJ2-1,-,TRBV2,CASSESSGEQFF,TGTGCCAGCAGTGAATCGTCAGGTGAGCAGTTCTTC
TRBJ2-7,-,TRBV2,CASSGDVQENYEQYF,TGTGCCAGCAGTGGAGACGTCCAGGAAAACTACGAGCAGTACTTC
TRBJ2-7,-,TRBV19,CASSIVYSYEQYF,TGTGCCAGTAGTATCGTGTATTCCTACGAGCAGTACTTC